A selection of T cell receptor beta chains follows, all from one sample in a study of T cell changes during pregnancy in multiple sclerosis. Sequenced by immunoSEQ multiplex PCR; TCRdb stores in-frame clones only, minus some. The table includes 40,000 to 50,000 clones, 94% detected once. Source: CD8+ T cells from peripheral blood mononuclear cells, taken in the third trimester of pregnancy. The receptors originated from a female donor with multiple sclerosis, enrolled in a pregnancy study. Each CDR3 is given without its conserved first and last residue. The D gene is left open where the match is weak.

v_gene	j_gene	d_gene	CDR3aa
TRBV30	TRBJ2-7	-	AWNYPGTDEQY
TRBV6-6	TRBJ1-1	TRBD1	ASSYGTGSEAF
TRBV9	TRBJ1-2	-	ASSVDAAGYT
TRBV10-3	TRBJ2-7	TRBD2	AISEEASGSSYEQY
TRBV5-6	TRBJ2-3	-	ASSVGTPDTQY
TRBV28	TRBJ1-3	-	ASRPPIRGSGNTIY
TRBV7-8	TRBJ2-1	TRBD2	ASSLGLAGGVEQF
TRBV28	TRBJ2-3	-	ASSLWSADTQY
TRBV5-6	TRBJ1-2	-	ASGQGVYYT
TRBV10-3	TRBJ2-1	TRBD1	AISNRDRGAEQF
TRBV5-1	TRBJ2-1	-	ASSLDSPRYNEQF
TRBV11-2	TRBJ2-3	-	ASSLPRRLADTQY
TRBV29-1	TRBJ1-2	-	SVAGDNYGYT
TRBV7-9	TRBJ2-3	-	ASSWWRSTDTQY
TRBV6-5	TRBJ1-2	-	ASSFLPGGELYGYT
TRBV15	TRBJ2-1	TRBD2	ATSSAGDGGRVGEQF
TRBV6-6	TRBJ1-4	-	ASTETATNEKLF
TRBV5-6	TRBJ2-1	-	ASSLPPRTAYNEQF
TRBV7-8	TRBJ1-3	-	ASSPSSSGNTIY
TRBV28	TRBJ2-1	TRBD2	ASSRLTSGVNEQF
TRBV5-6	TRBJ1-4	-	ASSFGGGEKLF
TRBV7-9	TRBJ2-3	TRBD2	ASSHQVAGPTDTQY
TRBV6-1	TRBJ2-3	-	ASSEGGSGTDTQY
TRBV6-5	TRBJ2-1	TRBD1	ASSWDRASYNEQF
TRBV2	TRBJ2-7	TRBD2	ASSVAGGTYEQY
TRBV9	TRBJ1-1	-	ASSVGEGLGTEAF
TRBV14	TRBJ2-7	-	ASSHWSAGRVDEQY
TRBV27	TRBJ2-3	-	ASSLRPLVADTQY
TRBV29-1	TRBJ2-4	-	SVVQLNIQY
TRBV7-6	TRBJ2-1	-	ASSLVQGVGGTDYNEQF
TRBV2	TRBJ1-2	-	ASRGQNYGYT
TRBV9	TRBJ2-6	-	ASSVGFHSGANVLT
TRBV5-1	TRBJ1-1	-	ASSLDRYTEAF